This T cell receptor beta chain was observed in a study of cytomegalovirus exposure and HLA in healthy donors (dated by TCRdb to 2017 to 2019). As for the study more broadly: According to a later analysis, one platform produced both the 120 validation repertoires and the 666 repertoires of the first cohort. Besides the first cohort of around 670 subjects, a separate validation cohort made up of 95 to 150 different subjects was used. The study combined high-throughput TCR immunosequencing, statistical association of individual TCRs with disease status, and machine learning to predict cytomegalovirus infection status. The study aimed to test whether cataloging public T cell receptors could reveal signatures of past pathogen exposure. Overall study results and their limits: Across donors, most TCR sequences were observed very rarely, whereas some public TCRs were present in many individuals. The study gave a list of under 200 TCR beta chains associated with cytomegalovirus. The authors suggested that the approach could potentially be generalized to other disease states and immunological phenotypes. A few of the identified cytomegalovirus-associated TCR beta chains were confirmed in vitro to be specific for cytomegalovirus antigens. In both the original and validation cohorts, the classifier was reported to diagnose cytomegalovirus status with high specificity and sensitivity. A later analysis found that TCRs clustered in the first cohort also tended to co-occur in the 95 to 150 validation repertoires, with approximately 95% of cluster scores above 0. A later analysis had no HLA typing for the validation cohort, so co-occurrence there was scored across all 120 or so repertoires.

The donors were included in the validation cohort of 120 subjects, a group kept apart from the roughly 690-subject first cohort. Turning to this clone: Its antigen is still unknown. Its ends do not fully match the called genes, so a read error is possible.

The library was built by means of the immunoSEQ multiplex PCR assay. Per the authors' processing: A statistical classification framework was developed to diagnose cytomegalovirus status using the catalog of TCR beta chain sequences. TCRdb carries this immuneACCESS record with in-frame sequences only. Its versions omit some clonotypes, under half of them owing to an unresolved V gene in the studies checked, with the rest unexplained. Clone size and the V and J calls come from that table; the DNA yielded D and trimming. The sample table lists 120,000 or so clones, roughly nine tenths of them with a count of one. The top ten constitute roughly 2% of the sample. The sample taken for sequencing was PBMCs. This receptor was identified in a woman younger than 30 in good health and CMV-seronegative.

The sequenced DNA: TGTGCTAGCAGCTTAGCGTACGGGAGTAATAATGAGCAGTTCTTC. This yields the protein CASSLAYGSNNEQFF. This chain joins TRBV7-7 to TRBJ2-1, with a tentative D gene TRBD2 over 6 matching bases. The CDR1 and CDR2 encoded by the germline V gene (reference sequence) are SSHAT and FNYEAQ. The CDR3 spans 15 residues, from the cysteine through the phenylalanine. Solely the CDR3 DNA is kept, with 45 bases framed from the first base.